The 10 T cell receptor beta chains in this list originate from one sample, sequenced in a study of glioma-infiltrating T cells after dendritic cell vaccination. The data were produced by immunoSEQ multiplex PCR, yet TCRdb's version contains in-frame clones alone and is incomplete. The data show about 67,000 clones, with around 81% seen just once and approximately 7.9% held by the top ten. The sequencing used blood, collected before dendritic cell vaccination. Source of these receptors: a human donor with glioblastoma.

Only one count was recorded for this clone. The chain has TRBV5-1 and TRBJ2-1, with 7 nucleotides matching TRBD2. The CDR3 runs to 15 residues. In germline, CDR1 is SGHRS, CDR2 YFSETQ. V gave up 0 bases and J gave up 4 bases; unmatched junction bases: 4. The CDR3 nucleotides are TGCGCCAGCAGCTTGGTTCTAGCGGCATACAATGAGCAGTTCTTC. This encodes CASSLVLAAYNEQFF. Supplemented by reference TRBV5-1 and TRBJ2-1, the full variable domain reads KAGVTQTPRYLIKTRGQQVTLSCSPISGHRSVSWYQQTPGQGLQFLFEYFSETQRNKGNFPGRFSGRQFSNSRSEMNVSTLELGDSALYLCASSLVLAAYNEQFFGPGTRLTVL.

The chain is built from TRBV4-1 and TRBJ1-5; D possibly corresponds to TRBD1 (5 bases). Germline V gene data show CDR1 as MGHRA and CDR2 as YSYEKL. This CDR3 is built from 15 residues. With 1 base removed from V and 0 bases from J, the gap between germline ends came to 7 bases. CDR3 sequence: CASSQVDSSNQPQHF. DNA for the CDR3: TGCGCCAGCAGCCAAGTCGACAGTAGCAATCAGCCCCAGCATTTT.

This clone was counted a few times. V is TRBV6-6 and J is TRBJ2-7; 7 nucleotides line up with TRBD1. Germline V CDR1 and CDR2: MNHNY, SVGAGI (reference sequence). Trimming removed 3 bases from V and 10 bases from J; junction bases left unmatched: 3. CDR3 length: 11 amino acids. The CDR3 reads CASSYRDSQYF. DNA of the CDR3: TGTGCCAGCAGTTATCGGGACAGCCAGTACTTC.

V is TRBV7-9 and J is TRBJ1-2; D call uncertain. Germline CDR1 is SEHNR and CDR2 is FQNEAQ (reference sequence). This CDR3 region has 14 residues. V shed 1 base and J shed 2 bases, with 8 bases lying between them. The CDR3 loop reads CASSLDGANYGYTF. CDR3 DNA: TGTGCCAGCAGCTTAGACGGAGCCAACTATGGCTACACCTTC.

This clone has only one observation. CDR3 loop: CASSFGPGNTIYF. CDR3 DNA: TGTGCCAGCAGCTTTGGGCCTGGAAACACCATATATTTT. The rearrangement links TRBV13 to TRBJ1-3; D gene unclear. The V end lost 3 bases, the J end lost 2 bases, and 5 bases lay between the germline ends. The CDR3 consists of 13 residues. CDR1 and CDR2 from the germline V gene are PRHDT and FYEKMQ (reference sequence). Filled out from reference TRBV13 and TRBJ1-3, the complete variable domain reads AAGVIQSPRHLIKEKRETATLKCYPIPRHDTVYWYQQGPGQDPQFLISFYEKMQSDKGSIPDRFSAQQFSDYHSELNMSSLELGDSALYFCASSFGPGNTIYFGEGSWLTVV.

J is TRBJ2-7 and V is TRBV30; 10 bases fit TRBD2. Trimming removed 5 bases from V and 2 bases from J; junction bases left unmatched: 15. Germline loops: CDR1 GTSNPN, CDR2 SVGIG (reference sequence). This CDR3 has 17 amino acids. CDR3 coding DNA: TGTGCCTGGCCCCTGGGTGGGCTAGCGGGGGCCGCCTACGAGCAGTACTTC. Translated: CAWPLGGLAGAAYEQYF.

This clone was counted a single time. J is TRBJ2-1 and V is TRBV9; TRBD2 agrees at 7 bases. The CDR3 length is 15 residues. The J segment lost 2 bases and the V segment lost 6 bases, leaving 8 bases of the junction unmatched. Germline V gene sequence: CDR1 SGDLS, CDR2 YYNGEE. CDR3 coding DNA: TGTGCCAGCACAGATCAGAGCGGGGCCTACAATGAGCAGTTCTTC. This gives the protein CASTDQSGAYNEQFF.

The J gene is TRBJ2-7, the V gene TRBV5-5, with 11 bases fitting TRBD2. This CDR3 is built from 17 residues. Germline CDR1 SGHKS, CDR2 YYEKEE (reference sequence). The V and J ends lost 2 bases and 5 bases, in that order; junction bases with no gene match: 12. In DNA, the CDR3 is TGTGCCAGCAGCTTTTATACGGCTAGCGGGGGGATCAACGAGCAGTACTTC. It encodes CASSFYTASGGINEQYF.

The sample holds one count of this clone. This chain links TRBV28 with TRBJ2-7; 7 bases fit TRBD1. Germline V lookup: CDR1 MDHEN, CDR2 SYDVKM. The junction had 12 bases not matched to a gene; V was cut back by 6 bases and J by 1 base. This CDR3 is 16 amino acids long. CDR3 protein: CASRRGGPTGSYEQYF. CDR3 sequence (DNA): TGTGCCAGCAGGCGTGGCGGGCCGACAGGGTCCTACGAGCAGTACTTC.

This clone has just one count. CDR3 sequence reads: CASSPGQGGDGYTF. CDR3 in DNA: TGTGCCAGCAGCCCAGGACAGGGCGGGGATGGCTACACCTTC. The gene calls are TRBV7-9 and TRBJ1-2, with TRBD1 matching over 8 bases. The CDR3 is 14 residues long. The trim removed 5 bases at V and 6 bases at J, leaving 8 bases unmatched. Per germline, CDR1 SEHNR and CDR2 FQNEAQ (reference sequence). Full variable domain (remainder filled in from reference TRBV7-9 and TRBJ1-2): DTGVSQNPRHKITKRGQNVTFRCDPISEHNRLYWYRQTLGQGPEFLTYFQNEAQLEKSRLLSDRFSAERPKGSFSTLEIQRTEQGDSAMYLCASSPGQGGDGYTFGSGTRLTVV.